The clone carrying this T cell receptor (beta chain) occurred a few times. Germline trimming cut 4 bases from V and 7 bases from J; bases unmatched to any gene: 6. CDR1 and CDR2 (germline): MDHEN, SYDVKM. This CDR3 is 14 amino acids long. The data derive from a study of blood T cell repertoires in COVID-19. Sequencing used immunoSEQ multiplex PCR; TCRdb keeps in-frame clones, though not all of them. This table holds 100,000 to 150,000 clones, 75% to 90% found once. The clonotype comes from an older man with acute or convalescent COVID-19. V and J are TRBV28 and TRBJ1-2, with 10 bases matching TRBD1. Sequencing input: peripheral blood. CDR3 region: CASSYGTGVTGYTF. The CDR3 nucleotides are TGTGCCAGCAGTTACGGGACAGGGGTTACTGGCTACACCTTC.